The 2 T cell receptor beta chains below were found in one sample sequenced in a study of OX40 agonist ivuxolimab in advanced cancers. The table came from immunoSEQ multiplex PCR; TCRdb's copy has only in-frame clones and leaves some out. The data contain 60,000 to 70,000 clones, about 79% of them singletons. This specimen was CD4+ or CD8+ T cells sorted from blood, taken in a trial of the OX40 agonist ivuxolimab. Receptors originate from an adult with an advanced solid tumor such as melanoma, head and neck, liver or kidney cancer.

This chain uses TRBV19 with TRBJ1-2; TRBD1 matches 8 bases. V gave up 6 bases and J gave up 8 bases; unmatched junction bases: 11. Germline-derived CDR1 and CDR2 are LNHDA and SQIVND (reference sequence). The CDR3 contains 14 residues. The CDR3 protein is CASRPPGGVDGYTF. Here the CDR3 DNA reads TGTGCCAGTAGACCACCAGGGGGCGTTGACGGCTACACCTTC.

This rearrangement joins TRBV21-1 to TRBJ2-5; TRBD2, the table's D call, was not compared with the DNA. The J call may not be correct, given that the DNA end is closer to TRBJ2-7. TRBV21-1 is termed a pseudogene. This CDR3 has 18 amino acids. The DNA for the CDR3 is TGTGCCAGCAGCAACCCTCGGGATAATAGCGGGAGATTTGCCGAGCAGTACTTC. This sequence encodes CASSNPRDNSGRFAEQYF.